What follows is one T cell receptor beta chain and its context. As yet, its antigen is unknown. The data stem from a study of T cell repertoires in cytomegalovirus infection. In the study overall: CMV infection plus the matching HLA type was flagged by public TCR beta signatures.

Whole-study findings and limits: Using cumulative public TCR beta family frequency, the authors identified those who carried CMV together with the relevant HLA.

TCRdb re-called the reads through MiXCR, storing one row per CDR3 protein. Of some 590,000 distinct CDR3 sequences listed, 40% are singletons. J lost 0 bases, V lost 5 bases, and 3 bases had no gene match. CDR3 length: 15 residues. Germline values: CDR1 SGHTA, CDR2 FQGNSA. The chain joins TRBV7-2 to TRBJ2-2; 7 nucleotides align to TRBD2. This TCR came from a human donor in good health (CMV status not recorded). Some clones in this sample may be carry-over from other donors' samples. Here the sequenced sample was cultured PBMCs, taken from culture after CMV antigen stimulation. Here the CDR3 DNA reads TGTGCCAGCAGCGGGGGGGGGGCGAACACCGGGGAGCTGTTTTTT. Translation: CASSGGGANTGELFF. The variable domain in full, with the rest retrieved from reference TRBV7-2 and TRBJ2-2, is GAGVSQSPSNKVTEKGKDVELRCDPISGHTALYWYRQSLGQGLEFLIYFQGNSAPDKSGLPSDRFSAERTGGSVSTLTIQRTQQEDSAVYLCASSGGGANTGELFFGEGSRLTVL.